The TCR beta chain under discussion was sequenced for a study of control samples from healthy donors and cancer patients. The germline gives CDR1 SGHTA, CDR2 FQGNSA. V lost 0 bases and J lost 6; bases outside the gene matches: 5. CDR3 length equals 15 residues. Repertoires were generated with immunoSEQ multiplex PCR, while TCRdb's copy carries only in-frame clones and drops some. Here the sample spans about 98,000 clones, around 80% being singletons. The sequenced sample consisted of blood. The TCR sequence derives from a man aged 60 to 69 in good health. The chain joins TRBV7-2 to TRBJ2-1, with TRBD1 matching over 7 bases. The CDR3 region is CASSLATGLGNEQFF. For the CDR3, the DNA is TGTGCCAGCAGCTTAGCGACAGGGCTAGGCAATGAGCAGTTCTTC.